Only a few counts were recorded for the clone carrying this TCR beta chain. The ends were cut back, 5 bases at V and 6 bases at J, with 14 bases in the middle. Germline loops: CDR1 GTSNPN, CDR2 SVGIG (reference sequence). This CDR3 has 13 residues. TCRdb itself ran the RT-PCR reads through MiXCR, one entry per CDR3 protein. The table lists about 680,000 distinct CDR3 sequences, 11% to 15% of them singletons. The TCR was taken from a female donor in good health, serving as a healthy control. The sample was memory CD4+ T cells from blood. This chain joins TRBV30 and TRBJ2-1, with D uncertain. The chain's CDR3 is CAWSRRTGNEQFF. In DNA, the CDR3 is TGTGCCTGGTCTCGCAGGACGGGCAATGAGCAGTTCTTC.